This T cell receptor (beta chain) was observed in a study of blood T cell repertoires in COVID-19. Study in general: The analysed material was cDNA or gDNA that came from T cells, B-cell-depleted T cells, or PBMCs.

The CDR3 has 15 amino acids. V trimming: 0 bases; J trimming: 5 bases; junction bases outside the gene matches: 5. From germline, CDR1 is SGHNT and CDR2 YYREEE (reference sequence). Original methodology: Amplifying reference gene primers gave estimates of nucleated cell counts. Libraries were prepared by immunoSEQ multiplex PCR; TCRdb keeps only in-frame clonotypes and omits some of them. Clonal size and the V and J genes are those of that table, whereas D and trimming came from the DNA. The table lists about 140,000 clones, around 84% of them singletons. The genes are TRBV5-4 and TRBJ2-1; 7 bases align to TRBD2. This sequence was found in an older woman with acute or convalescent COVID-19. Specimen: peripheral blood. The CDR3 region has the DNA TGTGCCAGCAGCTTGGTTGCGGGGGTAGACAATGAGCAGTTCTTC. It specifies CASSLVAGVDNEQFF.